This is a list of T cell receptor beta chains from one sample in a study of blood T cell repertoires in COVID-19. Using immunoSEQ multiplex PCR, the repertoire was profiled, and TCRdb retains in-frame clones only, with some absent. The repertoire holds roughly 190,000 clones, with around four fifths as singletons. The specimen was peripheral blood. All receptors derive from a woman in her 70s with COVID-19, enrolled during active disease. Both conserved end residues are part of each CDR3.

J	V	CDR3
TRBJ2-3	TRBV5-4	CASSLAGYTQYF
TRBJ1-1	TRBV5-4	CASSLERENTEAFF
TRBJ2-1	TRBV2	CASSDRGPNEQFF
TRBJ1-2	TRBV6-1	CASSEAGQLYGYTF
TRBJ2-5	TRBV7-3	CASCSRGPQETQYF
TRBJ2-1	TRBV6-1	CASSEGPANSEQFF
TRBJ2-7	TRBV30	CAWTAGSEVYEQYF
TRBJ1-6	TRBV21-1	CASSNGLSNSPLHF
TRBJ2-3	TRBV5-1	CASSQSDTQYF
TRBJ1-1	TRBV6-5	CASSKAMGGTEAFF
TRBJ1-5	TRBV2	CASSLDGRGQPQHF
TRBJ1-3	TRBV21-1	CASSNRQITGGMDGNTIYF
TRBJ2-1	TRBV19	CASSIPGGVGQFF
TRBJ2-2	TRBV7-7	CASSPLAGGPNTGELFF
TRBJ1-1	TRBV5-1	CASTLVGRGSLEAFF
TRBJ2-3	TRBV4-1	CASRLGLAGRGTQYF